The TCR beta chain described here comes from a study of cytomegalovirus exposure and HLA in healthy donors. General observations from the study: In all likelihood, a cluster of highly shared sequence variants was a sequencing artifact. The study reported that TCR beta sequences accurately predicted HLA-A and HLA-B alleles in most subjects.

Note on this clone: Its antigen is not known.

13 Jbeta primers and 60 Vbeta primers were used for the PCR. Here immunoSEQ multiplex PCR was the method, and the copy in TCRdb shows in-frame clones only, minus some. The sample includes 100,000 to 120,000 clones, under 85% of them seen just once. This TCR came from a man aged 18 to 35 in good health and CMV-seronegative. Sequencing was carried out using PBMCs.

CDR3 region: CASSRTGGSTHEQYF. CDR3 DNA sequence: TGTGCCAGCAGCCGAACAGGGGGTAGTACTCACGAGCAGTACTTC. The rearrangement links TRBV4-2 to TRBJ2-7, with 8 bases identical to TRBD1. Unmatched junction bases numbered 10, after V lost 4 bases and J lost 5 bases. Germline V lookup: CDR1 LGHNA, CDR2 YNFKEQ. CDR3 size: 15 residues.